Below are 23 T cell receptor beta chains sequenced from a single sample in a study. In TCRdb, the 5' RACE reads were re-called with MiXCR into one record per CDR3 protein. The sample yields some 37,000 distinct CDR3 sequences, 18% seen once. The sample was naive CD4+ T cells sorted from a lymph node. Specified subset: naive CD4+ T cells, CD4+CD45RA+CD25-. The receptor set was obtained from a female donor with breast cancer.

This clonotype was seen a few times. This chain connects TRBV12-3 or TRBV12-4 to TRBJ1-2; 7 bases are a match to TRBD1. The CDR3 runs 13 residues. J gave up 4 bases and V 6 bases, and 5 bases lay outside the gene matches. This chain's CDR3 is CASRGQTAYGYTF. CDR3 in DNA: TGTGCCAGCAGGGGACAGACGGCCTATGGCTACACCTTC.

About this clonotype: Mismatch with germline at one junction end may stem from a read error. V is TRBV7-9 and J is TRBJ1-1, with 8 positions matching TRBD1. Germline lookup yields CDR1 SEHNR and CDR2 FQNEAQ (reference sequence). CDR3 length: 16 residues. CDR3 amino acids: CASRTATGERYTEACF. CDR3 DNA sequence: TGTGCCAGCAGGACCGCGACAGGGGAGAGGTACACTGAAGCTTGCTTT.

V and J are TRBV5-1 and TRBJ1-1, with D perhaps matching TRBD1 (6 bases). Germline V gene lookup returns CDR1 SGHRS and CDR2 YFSETQ. Between the trimmed V and J ends, which lost 1 base and 4 bases, there was a span of 17 bases. The CDR3 runs 16 residues. CDR3 residues: CASSLSPNAGATEAFF. The DNA for the CDR3 is TGCGCCAGCAGCTTGAGCCCAAACGCAGGGGCCACTGAAGCTTTCTTT.

In this sample, this clonotype turned up a few times. The chain recombines TRBV7-2 with TRBJ1-6; TRBD1 is a possible D gene (5 bases). Trimming removed 8 bases from V and 12 bases from J, with 23 bases in between. The germline V gene has CDR1 SGHTA and CDR2 FQGNSA. This CDR3 contains 15 residues. The CDR3 sequence is CASRKDIVGVLPLHF. The DNA for the CDR3 is TGTGCCAGCCGAAAGGACATTGTAGGCGTTTTACCCCTCCACTTT.

This sequence joins TRBV12-3 or TRBV12-4 and TRBJ2-6; D unclear. The germline V and J ends were trimmed by 6 bases and 3 bases, with 9 bases remaining between them. The CDR3 extends over 14 amino acids. The CDR3 region has the DNA TGTGCCAGCAGGTTACCCCTTGGGGCCAACGTCCTGACTTTC. This sequence encodes CASRLPLGANVLTF.

This clonotype was seen a handful of times. The chain couples TRBV14 to TRBJ2-7; D tentatively fits TRBD1 or TRBD2 (5 bases each). CDR1 is SGHDN, CDR2 FVKESK, per germline. V shed 0 bases and J shed 6 bases, with 15 bases lying between them. The CDR3 totals 15 residues. The CDR3 DNA sequence: TGTGCCAGCAGCCAAGAACGGGCTAGCCAGGGCGAGCAGTACTTC. Translating it yields CASSQERASQGEQYF.

On this clonotype: Germline is not matched at one junction end, which may reflect a read error. CDR3 residues: CASSFYNSEHFF. CDR3 bases: TGTGCCAGCAGCTTCTACAATTCTGAGCATTTCTTC. This chain links TRBV7-3 with TRBJ2-1; D not resolved. The CDR3 totals 12 residues. Germline V lookup: CDR1 SGHTA, CDR2 FQGTGA.

This clonotype was counted at least ten times. The chain recombines TRBV20-1 with TRBJ2-5; 7 bases are a match to TRBD2. The V segment lost 3 bases and the J segment 1 base; nucleotides outside the gene matches: 5. The germline gives CDR1 DFQATT, CDR2 SNEGSKA (reference sequence). The CDR3 runs 14 residues. CDR3 nucleotide sequence: TGCAGTGCTAGTCGGGCTAGCGGCCAAGAGACCCAGTACTTC. Protein: CSASRASGQETQYF.

On this clonotype itself: Lacking the conserved final phenylalanine or tryptophan, this CDR3 likely reflects a read error. V usage is TRBV20-1 and J usage is TRBJ1-5; a weak D match, TRBD1 (6 bases). V was shortened by 3 bases and J by 6 bases, with 15 bases between the two germline ends. Germline V gives CDR1 DFQATT, CDR2 SNEGSKA (reference sequence). The CDR3 runs to 14 residues. The CDR3 sequence is CSASGRGESQPQHY. The CDR3 DNA is TGCAGTGCTAGCGGCAGGGGAGAGAGTCAGCCCCAGCATTAT.

The chain joins TRBV12-3 or TRBV12-4 to TRBJ1-2, with D possibly matching TRBD1 (5 bases). This CDR3 contains 15 residues. Trimming cost V 1 base and J 3 bases, with 12 bases left between them. The CDR3 region is CASSLGDPRHYGYTF. CDR3 coding DNA: TGTGCCAGCAGTTTAGGGGACCCACGTCACTATGGCTACACCTTC.

The chain employs TRBV2 and TRBJ2-2; D possibly matches TRBD1 or TRBD2 (6 bases each). Germline V gene lookup returns CDR1 SNHLY and CDR2 FYNNEI. Trimming took off 5 bases at V and 1 base at J, with 11 bases between the two ends. The CDR3 is 15 amino acids. CDR3 amino acids: CASSIQGGNTGELFF. CDR3 bases: TGTGCCAGCAGTATACAGGGAGGGAACACCGGGGAGCTGTTTTTT.

This clonotype was found many times. CDR3 sequence (DNA): TGTGCCAGCAGTTTAATTGGGGGCGAAAAACTGTTTTTT. This codes for CASSLIGGEKLFF. The chain has TRBV12-3 or TRBV12-4 and TRBJ1-4; possibly TRBD1 for D (6 bases). The V end lost 2 bases, the J end lost 8 bases, and 9 bases lay between the germline ends. The CDR3 covers 13 residues.

Only a few counts were recorded for this clonotype. The CDR3 nucleotides are TGTGCCAGCAGTTTGATCGAGACCCAGTACTTC. Its protein is CASSLIETQYF. The V and J genes are TRBV12-3 or TRBV12-4 and TRBJ2-5, with no clear D. With 3 bases removed from V and 5 bases from J, the gap between germline ends came to 4 bases. The CDR3 is 11 amino acids.

The rearrangement links TRBV5-1 to TRBJ2-7, with a tentative D call TRBD2 (6 bases). Per germline, CDR1 SGHRS and CDR2 YFSETQ. V lost 4 bases and J lost 2, with 13 bases in between. CDR3 size: 14 residues. This CDR3 reads CASSAGPATYEQYF. Written as DNA, the CDR3 is TGCGCCAGCAGCGCGGGGCCTGCCACCTACGAGCAGTACTTC.

This clonotype was seen many times. V usage is TRBV24-1 and J usage is TRBJ2-1; tentative D call: TRBD2 (5 bases). V was cut by 10 bases and J by 3 bases, with 9 bases left in between. Germline V CDR1 and CDR2: KGHDR, SFDVKD. The CDR3 extends over 12 amino acids. CDR3 DNA sequence: TGTGCCACAGCGGAGGACTACAATGAGCAGTTCTTC. This translates into CATAEDYNEQFF.

This clonotype was detected ten times or more. This chain joins TRBV9 and TRBJ1-6, with D possibly being TRBD1 (5 bases). V was shortened by 0 bases and J by 8 bases, with 6 bases between the two germline ends. Germline V gene lookup returns CDR1 SGDLS and CDR2 YYNGEE. The CDR3 has 13 amino acids. The CDR3 sequence: CASSVVGDSPLHF. The CDR3 DNA is TGTGCCAGCAGCGTAGTGGGGGATTCACCCCTCCACTTT.

The chain couples TRBV7-2 to TRBJ2-2; 9 nucleotides agree with TRBD1. This CDR3 region has 17 residues. CDR1 SGHTA and CDR2 FQGNSA come from the germline V gene. Trimming took 2 bases from V and 15 from J; bases not matched to a gene: 19. The CDR3 DNA reads TGTGCCAGCAGCTTACTTGGGGACAGGGCCCCCACCGGGAGCTTGTTTTTT. Translated, it gives CASSLLGDRAPTGSLFF. The full variable domain, in which reference TRBV7-2 and TRBJ2-2 provide the parts outside the CDR3, is GAGVSQSPSNKVTEKGKDVELRCDPISGHTALYWYRQSLGQGLEFLIYFQGNSAPDKSGLPSDRFSAERTGGSVSTLTIQRTQQEDSAVYLCASSLLGDRAPTGSLFFGEGSRLTVL.

This clonotype was counted between two and nine times. The chain carries TRBV5-1 and TRBJ1-1; 7 nucleotides match TRBD1. The CDR3 has 14 residues. V was clipped by 2 bases and J by 2 bases; unmatched bases: 3. The germline V gene has CDR1 SGHRS and CDR2 YFSETQ. The CDR3 loop reads CASSLGTDNTEAFF. The DNA for the CDR3 is TGCGCCAGCAGCTTAGGGACAGATAACACTGAAGCTTTCTTT.

This clonotype turned up a few times. The rearrangement links TRBV6-1 to TRBJ2-7; D tentatively fits TRBD1 or TRBD2 (6 bases each). The germline V gene encodes CDR1 MNHNS and CDR2 SASEGT. This CDR3 spans 14 amino acids. The V gene lost 7 bases and the J gene lost 6 bases, with 19 bases spanning the gap. CDR3 loop: CASMTQGGGFEQYF. The CDR3 nucleotides are TGTGCCAGCATGACACAGGGAGGAGGATTCGAGCAGTACTTC.

The table lists this clonotype with many counts. This chain joins TRBV24-1 and TRBJ2-5; tentative D call: TRBD1 (6 bases). The CDR3 is made up of 15 amino acids. V lost 4 bases, J lost 5 bases, and 16 bases lay in between. Per germline, CDR1 KGHDR and CDR2 SFDVKD. DNA of the CDR3: TGTGCCACCAGTGACTACCGGGACATCAAGGAGACCCAGTACTTC. Its translation: CATSDYRDIKETQYF.

This clonotype was seen repeatedly, ten times or more. The chain uses TRBV20-1 and TRBJ2-5, with 7 nucleotides matching TRBD2. Germline lookup yields CDR1 DFQATT and CDR2 SNEGSKA (reference sequence). V dropped 6 bases and J dropped 5; count of bases not matched to a gene: 9. The CDR3 sequence is 13 residues long. Here the CDR3 DNA reads TGCAGTGCGCGGGACCGGGGGGTGGAGACCCAGTACTTC. It specifies CSARDRGVETQYF.

Turning to this clonotype: Since a much larger clone is just one base distant, this may be a read error. This CDR3 is CAGSPYIPDSSGYTF. CDR3 bases: TGTGCCGGCAGCCCATACATTCCGGACAGCTCTGGCTACACCTTC. The rearrangement uses TRBV7-2 and TRBJ1-2, with D tentatively TRBD1 (6 bases). This CDR3 contains 15 residues. Germline CDR1 is SGHTA and CDR2 is FQGNSA.

This chain links TRBV12-3 or TRBV12-4 with TRBJ1-1, with a possible D match to TRBD1 (5 bases). The CDR3 length is 13 residues. Trimming stripped 9 bases from V and 5 bases from J, with 16 bases between. The CDR3 spells CASNSGVVTEAFF. The DNA of the CDR3 is TGTGCCAGTAATTCGGGGGTAGTGACTGAAGCTTTCTTT.